This T cell receptor (beta chain) stems from a study of blood T cells in healthy people across ages. Study-wide points: With age, beta diversity per million T cells declined roughly linearly, significantly by approximately 40.

The second PCR ran roughly 6 to 11 cycles with a sample-barcoded 5' primer and J-beta primers. Each cDNA molecule was tagged by a template-switch adaptor with 12 random nucleotides. Via MiXCR, TCRdb re-called the 5' RACE reads, giving one row per CDR3 protein. The sample consists of 450,000 to 700,000 distinct CDR3 sequences, 25% to 30% of them appearing once. Only a few counts were recorded for this clonotype. Its antigen is undetermined. Germline V gives CDR1 SGHVS, CDR2 FQNEAQ. This CDR3 has 14 amino acids. V lost 5 bases, J lost 4 bases, and 14 bases lay in between. The chain combines TRBV7-8 with TRBJ1-1, with a weak D call TRBD1 (6 bases). This receptor was obtained from a woman aged 70 to 79 in good health. Sequenced sample: blood. The CDR3 is CASSTTTGPTEAFF. CDR3 sequence (DNA): TGTGCCAGCAGCACCACGACAGGTCCCACTGAAGCTTTCTTT.